This is a list of T cell receptor beta chains from one sample in a study of blood T cell repertoires in COVID-19. Some clones are missing from TCRdb's copy, which holds only in-frame ones; the method was immunoSEQ multiplex PCR. The sample includes under 30,000 clones, 87% of them seen just once. The sequenced sample consisted of peripheral blood. The origin of the receptors is a human donor with active COVID-19. The donor label of this sample is uncertain. CDR3s include the opening cysteine and the closing phenylalanine or tryptophan. D genes are given only for firm matches. Size values are once, few and many counts, or a class for expanded clones, and some rows have none.

v_gene: TRBV19; abundance: .; d_gene: .; j_gene: TRBJ2-7; len: 14; CDR3aa: CASSQGVGSYEQYF; CDR3nt: TGTGCCAGTTCCCAAGGAGTTGGGTCCTACGAGCAGTACTTC
v_gene: TRBV12-3/TRBV12-4; abundance: .; d_gene: .; j_gene: TRBJ1-4; len: 13; CDR3aa: CASSLVGSEKLFF; CDR3nt: TGTGCCAGCAGTTTAGTGGGCTCTGAAAAACTGTTTTTT
v_gene: TRBV5-1; abundance: .; d_gene: .; j_gene: TRBJ2-2; len: 12; CDR3aa: CASSYLTGELFF; CDR3nt: TGCGCCAGCAGCTATCTCACCGGGGAGCTGTTTTTT
v_gene: TRBV5-4; abundance: once; d_gene: .; j_gene: TRBJ2-3; len: 15; CDR3aa: CASSLVDAASDTQYF; CDR3nt: TGTGCCAGCAGCCTGGTAGATGCGGCCTCAGATACGCAGTATTTT
v_gene: TRBV3-1/TRBV3-2; abundance: .; d_gene: .; j_gene: TRBJ2-1; len: 13; CDR3aa: CASSQGGALEQFF; CDR3nt: TGTGCCAGCAGCCAAGGGGGAGCCCTTGAGCAGTTCTTC
v_gene: TRBV7-2; abundance: once; d_gene: TRBD1; j_gene: TRBJ1-2; len: 14; CDR3aa: CASSLPQGLNGYTF; CDR3nt: TGTGCCAGCAGCCTCCCACAGGGGCTAAATGGCTACACCTTC
v_gene: TRBV6-2/TRBV6-3; abundance: few; d_gene: TRBD1; j_gene: TRBJ1-5; len: 13; CDR3aa: CASSQGGGQPQHF; CDR3nt: TGTGCCAGCAGTCAAGGGGGCGGCCAGCCCCAGCATTTT
v_gene: TRBV7-3; abundance: .; d_gene: TRBD1; j_gene: TRBJ2-3; len: 14; CDR3aa: CASSPGQSTDTQYF; CDR3nt: TGTGCCAGCAGCCCGGGACAGTCCACAGATACGCAGTATTTT
v_gene: TRBV4-2; abundance: .; d_gene: .; j_gene: TRBJ2-7; len: 11; CDR3aa: CASSQEICESF; CDR3nt: TGTGCCAGCAGCCAAGAAATCTGCGAGTCGTTC
v_gene: TRBV5-1; abundance: .; d_gene: .; j_gene: TRBJ2-2; len: 17; CDR3aa: CASSFPTSPTVSGELFF; CDR3nt: TGCGCCAGCAGCTTTCCTACTAGCCCAACGGTATCCGGGGAGCTGTTTTTT
v_gene: TRBV3-1/TRBV3-2; abundance: .; d_gene: TRBD1; j_gene: TRBJ1-2; len: 18; CDR3aa: CASSHRTPLGGDDYGYTF; CDR3nt: TGTGCCAGCAGCCACCGGACCCCCCTAGGGGGCGATGACTATGGCTACACCTTC
v_gene: TRBV11-2; abundance: .; d_gene: TRBD1; j_gene: TRBJ1-2; len: 14; CDR3aa: CASSQTGKIYGYTF; CDR3nt: TGTGCCAGCAGCCAGACAGGGAAGATCTATGGCTACACCTTC
v_gene: TRBV6-2/TRBV6-3; abundance: .; d_gene: TRBD2; j_gene: TRBJ2-5; len: 17; CDR3aa: CASSYGGLAGGQETQYF; CDR3nt: TGTGCCAGCAGTTACGGCGGACTAGCGGGAGGCCAAGAGACCCAGTACTTC
v_gene: TRBV29-1; abundance: .; d_gene: TRBD1; j_gene: TRBJ1-4; len: 12; CDR3aa: CSGWQGDEKLFF; CDR3nt: TGCAGCGGTTGGCAGGGGGATGAAAAACTGTTTTTT
v_gene: TRBV14; abundance: .; d_gene: .; j_gene: TRBJ2-7; len: 13; CDR3aa: CASSQGAALEQYF; CDR3nt: TGTGCCAGCAGCCAAGGGGCTGCTTTGGAGCAGTACTTC
v_gene: TRBV18; abundance: .; d_gene: TRBD2; j_gene: TRBJ2-5; len: 16; CDR3aa: CASSDGTSGGGETQYF; CDR3nt: TGTGCCAGCTCAGACGGGACTAGCGGGGGAGGAGAGACCCAGTACTTC
v_gene: TRBV6-5; abundance: .; d_gene: .; j_gene: TRBJ2-7; len: 15; CDR3aa: CASSYDLADSYEQYF; CDR3nt: TGTGCCAGCAGTTACGATTTAGCGGACTCCTACGAGCAGTACTTC
v_gene: TRBV6-5; abundance: .; d_gene: .; j_gene: TRBJ1-1; len: 14; CDR3aa: CASSYSPLAVEAFF; CDR3nt: TGTGCCAGCAGTTACTCACCCCTGGCGGTTGAAGCTTTCTTT
v_gene: TRBV28; abundance: .; d_gene: TRBD1; j_gene: TRBJ1-2; len: 16; CDR3aa: CASSPTGIPFFYGYTF; CDR3nt: TGTGCCAGCAGTCCGACAGGGATCCCCTTTTTCTATGGCTACACCTTC
v_gene: TRBV18; abundance: few; d_gene: .; j_gene: TRBJ2-5; len: 15; CDR3aa: CASSPIQGPQETQYF; CDR3nt: TGTGCCAGCTCACCCATACAGGGCCCGCAAGAGACCCAGTACTTC
v_gene: TRBV11-3; abundance: .; d_gene: .; j_gene: TRBJ2-7; len: 14; CDR3aa: CASSHSARGYEQYF; CDR3nt: TGTGCCAGCAGCCACTCCGCCCGCGGCTACGAGCAGTACTTC
v_gene: TRBV20-1; abundance: .; d_gene: TRBD2; j_gene: TRBJ2-2; len: 16; CDR3aa: CSASPGTTLNTGELFF; CDR3nt: TGCAGTGCTAGTCCCGGGACTACCCTAAACACCGGGGAGCTGTTTTTT
v_gene: TRBV10-3; abundance: .; d_gene: TRBD1; j_gene: TRBJ1-2; len: 15; CDR3aa: CAISELAGGRYGYTF; CDR3nt: TGTGCCATCAGTGAGTTGGCAGGGGGTCGGTATGGCTACACCTTC
v_gene: TRBV6-1; abundance: .; d_gene: .; j_gene: TRBJ1-3; len: 17; CDR3aa: CASSDTPPSRSGNTIYF; CDR3nt: TGTGCCAGCAGTGACACTCCCCCATCTAGGTCTGGAAACACCATATATTTT
v_gene: TRBV21-1; abundance: .; d_gene: .; j_gene: TRBJ1-4; len: 17; CDR3aa: CASSKRGRVAGAAKLFF; CDR3nt: TGTGCCAGCAGCAAAAGGGGTCGAGTGGCAGGGGCGGCAAAACTGTTTTTT
v_gene: TRBV7-9; abundance: .; d_gene: .; j_gene: TRBJ1-1; len: 15; CDR3aa: CASSPRAHTNTEAFF; CDR3nt: TGTGCCAGCAGCCCCCGTGCACACACAAACACTGAAGCTTTCTTT
v_gene: TRBV25-1; abundance: .; d_gene: TRBD2; j_gene: TRBJ2-1; len: 14; CDR3aa: CASRRTSGLNEQFF; CDR3nt: TGTGCCAGCAGACGGACTAGCGGGCTCAATGAGCAGTTCTTC
v_gene: TRBV9; abundance: once; d_gene: .; j_gene: TRBJ1-4; len: 15; CDR3aa: CASSVGGTPNEKLFF; CDR3nt: TGTGCCAGCAGCGTAGGGGGGACACCGAATGAAAAACTGTTTTTT
v_gene: TRBV19; abundance: few; d_gene: TRBD1; j_gene: TRBJ1-2; len: 15; CDR3aa: CASSLRQGAYYGYTF; CDR3nt: TGTGCCAGTAGTCTGCGACAGGGGGCGTACTATGGCTACACCTTC
v_gene: TRBV30; abundance: .; d_gene: .; j_gene: TRBJ1-1; len: 16; CDR3aa: CASLAGWNRMNTEAFF; CDR3nt: TGTGCCTCTTTAGCAGGGTGGAACCGTATGAACACTGAAGCTTTCTTT
v_gene: TRBV7-3; abundance: .; d_gene: .; j_gene: TRBJ2-3; len: 13; CDR3aa: CASSLYDRDTQYF; CDR3nt: TGTGCCAGCAGCTTATACGATCGGGATACGCAGTATTTT
v_gene: TRBV6-6; abundance: .; d_gene: .; j_gene: TRBJ1-3; len: 16; CDR3aa: CASSSPSGGSGNTIYF; CDR3nt: TGTGCCAGCAGTTCCCCTAGCGGGGGCTCTGGAAACACCATATATTTT
v_gene: TRBV10-3; abundance: .; d_gene: TRBD2; j_gene: TRBJ2-2; len: 15; CDR3aa: CAISREGPDTGELFF; CDR3nt: TGTGCCATCAGTCGGGAGGGGCCGGACACCGGGGAGCTGTTTTTT
v_gene: TRBV19; abundance: .; d_gene: TRBD2; j_gene: TRBJ2-5; len: 16; CDR3aa: CASSTLGEGEVETQYF; CDR3nt: TGTGCCAGTAGTACCCTGGGGGAGGGAGAAGTAGAGACCCAGTACTTC
v_gene: TRBV6-2/TRBV6-3; abundance: .; d_gene: TRBD1; j_gene: TRBJ2-7; len: 15; CDR3aa: CASSYADRGLDEQYF; CDR3nt: TGTGCCAGCAGTTACGCCGACAGGGGGCTTGACGAGCAGTACTTC
v_gene: TRBV5-1; abundance: .; d_gene: .; j_gene: TRBJ1-2; len: 14; CDR3aa: CASSIPGGVYGYTF; CDR3nt: TGCGCCAGCAGCATACCCGGGGGTGTCTATGGCTACACCTTC
v_gene: TRBV6-4; abundance: .; d_gene: TRBD2; j_gene: TRBJ2-6; len: 16; CDR3aa: CASSDRDYSGANVLTF; CDR3nt: TGTGCCAGCAGTGACAGGGACTACTCTGGGGCCAACGTCCTGACTTTC